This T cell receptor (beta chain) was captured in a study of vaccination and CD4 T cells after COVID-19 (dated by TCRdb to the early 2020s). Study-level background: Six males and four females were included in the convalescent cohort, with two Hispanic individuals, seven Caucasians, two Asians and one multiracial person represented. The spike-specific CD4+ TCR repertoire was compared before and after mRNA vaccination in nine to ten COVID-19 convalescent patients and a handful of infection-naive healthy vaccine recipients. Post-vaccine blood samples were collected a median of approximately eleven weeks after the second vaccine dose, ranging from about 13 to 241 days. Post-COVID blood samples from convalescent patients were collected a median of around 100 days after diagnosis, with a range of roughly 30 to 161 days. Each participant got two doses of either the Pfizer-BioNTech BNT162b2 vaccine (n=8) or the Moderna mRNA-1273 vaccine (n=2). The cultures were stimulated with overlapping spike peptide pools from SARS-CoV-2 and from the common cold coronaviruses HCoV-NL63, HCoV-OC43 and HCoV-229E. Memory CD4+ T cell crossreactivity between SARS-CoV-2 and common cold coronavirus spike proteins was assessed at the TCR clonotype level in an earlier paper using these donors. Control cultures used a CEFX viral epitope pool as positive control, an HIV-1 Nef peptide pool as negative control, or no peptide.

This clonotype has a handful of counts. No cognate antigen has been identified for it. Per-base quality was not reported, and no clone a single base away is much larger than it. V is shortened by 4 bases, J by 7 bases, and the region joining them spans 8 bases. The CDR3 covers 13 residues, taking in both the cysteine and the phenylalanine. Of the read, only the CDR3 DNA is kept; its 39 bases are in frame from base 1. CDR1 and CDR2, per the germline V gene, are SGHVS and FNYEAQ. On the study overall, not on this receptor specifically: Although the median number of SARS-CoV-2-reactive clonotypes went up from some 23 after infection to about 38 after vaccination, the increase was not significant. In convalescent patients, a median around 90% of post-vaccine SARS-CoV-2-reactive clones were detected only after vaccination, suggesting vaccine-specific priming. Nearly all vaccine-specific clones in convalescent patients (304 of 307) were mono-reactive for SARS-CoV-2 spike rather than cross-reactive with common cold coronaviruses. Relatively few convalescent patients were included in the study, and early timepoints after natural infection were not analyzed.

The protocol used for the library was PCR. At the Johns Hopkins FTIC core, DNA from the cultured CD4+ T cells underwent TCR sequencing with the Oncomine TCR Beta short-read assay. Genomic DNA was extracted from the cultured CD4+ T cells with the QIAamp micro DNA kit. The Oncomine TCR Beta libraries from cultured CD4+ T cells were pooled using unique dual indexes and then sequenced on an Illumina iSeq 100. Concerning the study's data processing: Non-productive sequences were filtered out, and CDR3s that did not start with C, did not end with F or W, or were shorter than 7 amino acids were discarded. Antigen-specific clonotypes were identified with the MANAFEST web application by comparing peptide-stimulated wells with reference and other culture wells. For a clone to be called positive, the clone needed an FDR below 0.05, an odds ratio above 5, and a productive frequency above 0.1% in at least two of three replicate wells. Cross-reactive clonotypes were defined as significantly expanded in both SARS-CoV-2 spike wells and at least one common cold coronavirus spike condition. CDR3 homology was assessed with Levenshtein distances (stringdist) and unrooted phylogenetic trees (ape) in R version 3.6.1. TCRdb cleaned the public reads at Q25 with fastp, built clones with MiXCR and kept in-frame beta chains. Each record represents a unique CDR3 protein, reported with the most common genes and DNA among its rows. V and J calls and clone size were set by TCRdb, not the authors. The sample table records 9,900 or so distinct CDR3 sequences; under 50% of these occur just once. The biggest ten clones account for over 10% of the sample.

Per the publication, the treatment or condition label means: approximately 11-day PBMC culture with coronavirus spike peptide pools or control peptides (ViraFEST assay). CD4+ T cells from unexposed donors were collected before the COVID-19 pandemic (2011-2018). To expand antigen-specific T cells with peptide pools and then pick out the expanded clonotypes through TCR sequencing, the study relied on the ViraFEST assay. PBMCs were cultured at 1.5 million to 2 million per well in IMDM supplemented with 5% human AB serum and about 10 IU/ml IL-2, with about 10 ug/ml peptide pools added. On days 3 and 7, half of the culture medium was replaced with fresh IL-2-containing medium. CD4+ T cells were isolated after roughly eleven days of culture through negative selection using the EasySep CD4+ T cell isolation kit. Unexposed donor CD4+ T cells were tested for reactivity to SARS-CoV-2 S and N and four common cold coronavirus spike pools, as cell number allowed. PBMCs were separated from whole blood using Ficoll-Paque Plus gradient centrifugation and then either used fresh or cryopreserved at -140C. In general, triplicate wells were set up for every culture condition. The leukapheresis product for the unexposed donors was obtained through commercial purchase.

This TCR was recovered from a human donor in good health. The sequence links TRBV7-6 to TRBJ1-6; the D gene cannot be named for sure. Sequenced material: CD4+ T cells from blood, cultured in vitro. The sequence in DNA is TGTGCCAGCAGCTCAACGGGGAATTCACCCCTCCACTTT. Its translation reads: CASSSTGNSPLHF.